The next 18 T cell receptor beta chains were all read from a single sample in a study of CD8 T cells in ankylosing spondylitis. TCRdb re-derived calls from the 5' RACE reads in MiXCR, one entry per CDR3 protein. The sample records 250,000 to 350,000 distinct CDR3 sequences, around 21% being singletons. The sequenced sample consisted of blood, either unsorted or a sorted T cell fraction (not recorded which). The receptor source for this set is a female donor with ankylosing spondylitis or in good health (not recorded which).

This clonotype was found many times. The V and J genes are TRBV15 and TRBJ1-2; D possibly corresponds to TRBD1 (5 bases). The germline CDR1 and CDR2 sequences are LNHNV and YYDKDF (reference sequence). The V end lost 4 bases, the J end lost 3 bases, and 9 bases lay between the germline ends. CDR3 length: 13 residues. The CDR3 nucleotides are TGTGCCACCAGCACAGGGCAGCACTATGGCTACACCTTC. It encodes CATSTGQHYGYTF.

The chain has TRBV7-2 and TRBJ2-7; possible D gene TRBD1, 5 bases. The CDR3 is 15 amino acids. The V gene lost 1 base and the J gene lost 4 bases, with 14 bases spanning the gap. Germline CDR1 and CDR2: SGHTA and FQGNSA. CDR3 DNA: TGTGCCAGCAGCTTAGAGGGAAGGGGTCATTACGAGCAGTACTTC. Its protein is CASSLEGRGHYEQYF.

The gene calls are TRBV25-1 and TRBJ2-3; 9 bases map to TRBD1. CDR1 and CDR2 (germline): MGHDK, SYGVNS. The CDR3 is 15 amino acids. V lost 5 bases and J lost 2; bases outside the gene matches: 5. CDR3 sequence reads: CASSIRDRVTDTQYF. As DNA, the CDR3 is TGTGCCAGCAGTATCCGGGACAGGGTCACAGATACGCAGTATTTT.

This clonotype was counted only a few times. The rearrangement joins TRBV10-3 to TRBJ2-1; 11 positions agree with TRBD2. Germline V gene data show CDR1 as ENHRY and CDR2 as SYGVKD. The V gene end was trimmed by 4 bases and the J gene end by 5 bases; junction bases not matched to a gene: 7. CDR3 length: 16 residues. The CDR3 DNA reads TGTGCCATCAGTGGACTAGCGGGATATTCCAACAATGAGCAGTTCTTC. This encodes CAISGLAGYSNNEQFF.

The CDR3 loop reads CSARVGGPSSYEQYF. The CDR3 nucleotides are TGCAGTGCTAGAGTTGGCGGCCCGAGCTCCTACGAGCAGTACTTC. This rearrangement joins TRBV20-1 to TRBJ2-7, with D uncertain. This CDR3 has 15 amino acids. Per the germline V gene, CDR1 is DFQATT and CDR2 is SNEGSKA (reference sequence). The V end lost 1 base, the J end lost 0 bases, and 13 bases lay between the germline ends.

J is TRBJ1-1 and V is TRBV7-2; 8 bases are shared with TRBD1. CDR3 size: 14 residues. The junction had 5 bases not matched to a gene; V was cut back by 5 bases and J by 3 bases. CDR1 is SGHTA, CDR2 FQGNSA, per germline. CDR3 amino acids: CASSTYRGDTEAFF. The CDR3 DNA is TGTGCCAGCAGCACCTACAGGGGGGACACTGAAGCTTTCTTT.

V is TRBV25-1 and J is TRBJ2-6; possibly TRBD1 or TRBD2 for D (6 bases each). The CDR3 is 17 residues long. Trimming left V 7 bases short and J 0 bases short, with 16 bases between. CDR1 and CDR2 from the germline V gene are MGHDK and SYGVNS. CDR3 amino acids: CASTRAGHSSGANVLTF. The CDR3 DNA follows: TGTGCCAGCACCAGGGCGGGACATAGCTCTGGGGCCAACGTCCTGACTTTC.

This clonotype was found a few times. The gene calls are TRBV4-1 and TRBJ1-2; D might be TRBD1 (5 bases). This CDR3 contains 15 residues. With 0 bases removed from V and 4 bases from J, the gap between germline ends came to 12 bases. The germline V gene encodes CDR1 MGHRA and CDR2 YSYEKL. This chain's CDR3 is CASSQEAGQAYGYTF. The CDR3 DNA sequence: TGCGCCAGCAGCCAAGAGGCGGGGCAGGCCTATGGCTACACCTTC.

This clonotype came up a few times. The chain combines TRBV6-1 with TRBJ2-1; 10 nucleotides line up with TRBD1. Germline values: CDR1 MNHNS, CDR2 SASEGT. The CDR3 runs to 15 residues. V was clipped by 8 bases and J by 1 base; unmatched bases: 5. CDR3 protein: CASLPGQGSYNEQFF. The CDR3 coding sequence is TGTGCCAGCCTACCGGGACAGGGGTCCTACAATGAGCAGTTCTTC.

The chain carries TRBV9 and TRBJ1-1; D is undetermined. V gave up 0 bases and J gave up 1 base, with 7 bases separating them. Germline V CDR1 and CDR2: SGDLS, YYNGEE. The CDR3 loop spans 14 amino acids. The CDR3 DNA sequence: TGTGCCAGCAGCGTAGTCGGGTCGAACACTGAAGCTTTCTTT. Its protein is CASSVVGSNTEAFF.

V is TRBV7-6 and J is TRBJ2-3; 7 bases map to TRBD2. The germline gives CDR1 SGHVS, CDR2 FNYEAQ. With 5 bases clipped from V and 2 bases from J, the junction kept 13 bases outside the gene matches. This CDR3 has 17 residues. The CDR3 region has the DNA TGTGCCAGCAGCCCTGGGGCTAGCGGTCCCGACACAGATACGCAGTATTTT. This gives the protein CASSPGASGPDTDTQYF.

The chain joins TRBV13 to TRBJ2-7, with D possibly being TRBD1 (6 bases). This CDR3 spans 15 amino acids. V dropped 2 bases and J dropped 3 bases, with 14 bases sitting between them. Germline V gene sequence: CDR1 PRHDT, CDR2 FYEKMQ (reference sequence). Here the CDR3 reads CASSLRGKGVYEQYF. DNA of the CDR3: TGTGCCAGCAGCTTAAGGGGAAAGGGGGTCTACGAGCAGTACTTC. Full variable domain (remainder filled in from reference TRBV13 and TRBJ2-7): AAGVIQSPRHLIKEKRETATLKCYPIPRHDTVYWYQQGPGQDPQFLISFYEKMQSDKGSIPDRFSAQQFSDYHSELNMSSLELGDSALYFCASSLRGKGVYEQYFGPGTRLTVT.

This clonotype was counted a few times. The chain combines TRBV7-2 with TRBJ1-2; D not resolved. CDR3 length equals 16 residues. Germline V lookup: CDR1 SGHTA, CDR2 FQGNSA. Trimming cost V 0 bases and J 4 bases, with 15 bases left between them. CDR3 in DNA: TGTGCCAGCAGCTTAGCGTCGACGGCTCAACTCTATGGCTACACCTTC. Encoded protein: CASSLASTAQLYGYTF.

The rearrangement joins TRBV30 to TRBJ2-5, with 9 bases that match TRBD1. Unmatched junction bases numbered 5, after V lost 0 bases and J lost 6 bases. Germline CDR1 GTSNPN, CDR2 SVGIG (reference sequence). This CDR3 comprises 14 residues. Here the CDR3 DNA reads TGTGCCTGGAGTGTCCGGGACAGGGTTAAGACCCAGTACTTC. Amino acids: CAWSVRDRVKTQYF.

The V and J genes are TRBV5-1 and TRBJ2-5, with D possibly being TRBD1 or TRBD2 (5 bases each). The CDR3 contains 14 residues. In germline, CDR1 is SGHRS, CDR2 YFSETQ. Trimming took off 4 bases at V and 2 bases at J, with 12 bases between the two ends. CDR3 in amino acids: CASSLGPRQETQYF. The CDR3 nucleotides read TGCGCCAGCAGCCTGGGACCCCGACAAGAGACCCAGTACTTC.

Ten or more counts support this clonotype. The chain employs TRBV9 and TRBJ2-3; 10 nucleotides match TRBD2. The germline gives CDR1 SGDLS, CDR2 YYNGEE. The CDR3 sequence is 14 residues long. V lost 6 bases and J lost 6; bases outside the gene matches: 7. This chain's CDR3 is CASTLAGAGDTQYF. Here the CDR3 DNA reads TGTGCCAGCACCCTAGCGGGAGCAGGTGATACGCAGTATTTT.

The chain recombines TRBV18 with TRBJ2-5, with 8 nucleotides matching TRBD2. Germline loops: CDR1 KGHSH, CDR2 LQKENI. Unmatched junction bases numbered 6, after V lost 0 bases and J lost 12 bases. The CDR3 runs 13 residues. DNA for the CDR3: TGTGCCAGCTCACCACCTAGTAGGGGACTAGAGTACTTC. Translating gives CASSPPSRGLEYF.

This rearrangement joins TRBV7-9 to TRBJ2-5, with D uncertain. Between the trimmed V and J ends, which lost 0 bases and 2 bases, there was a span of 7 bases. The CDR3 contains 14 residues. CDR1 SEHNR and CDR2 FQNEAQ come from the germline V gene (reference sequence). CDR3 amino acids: CASSLAWHQETQYF. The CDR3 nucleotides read TGTGCCAGCAGCTTAGCGTGGCATCAAGAGACCCAGTACTTC.